This passage covers 7 T cell receptor beta chains from one sample sequenced in a study of monozygotic twins with inflammatory bowel disease. TCRdb reprocessed the 5' RACE reads; each CDR3 protein has one entry and no DNA is given. This table holds roughly 160,000 distinct CDR3 sequences. The sample comprised blood. These receptors were collected from a human donor with ulcerative colitis or Crohn's disease, or a healthy co-twin of an affected twin (not recorded which).

The chain joins TRBV5-1 to TRBJ1-4; the TCRdb call, TRBD1, lacks DNA for checking. This CDR3 comprises 15 residues. Germline CDR1 SGHRS, CDR2 YFSETQ. The CDR3 loop reads CASRPGPGGQEKLFF. Variable domain in full (rest from reference TRBV5-1 and TRBJ1-4): KAGVTQTPRYLIKTRGQQVTLSCSPISGHRSVSWYQQTPGQGLQFLFEYFSETQRNKGNFPGRFSGRQFSNSRSEMNVSTLELGDSALYLCASRPGPGGQEKLFFGSGTQLSVL.

V gene TRBV5-4 combines with J gene TRBJ2-5; checking the TCRdb D call of TRBD2 is not possible without DNA. Germline V gene data show CDR1 as SGHNT and CDR2 as YYREEE (reference sequence). The CDR3 consists of 14 residues. CDR3 region: CASSISGVQETQYF.

The chain employs TRBV29-1 and TRBJ2-5; absent DNA, TCRdb's TRBD2 call cannot be checked. Germline assignment: CDR1 SQVTM and CDR2 ANQGSEA. The CDR3 runs to 14 residues. The CDR3 sequence: CSVELAGAQETQYF.

CDR3 residues: CASRDIPQGMNTEAFF. The rearrangement joins TRBV2 to TRBJ1-1; the D call from TCRdb, TRBD1, cannot be confirmed without DNA. The CDR3 covers 16 residues. Per germline, CDR1 SNHLY and CDR2 FYNNEI.

The chain links TRBV29-1 to TRBJ1-5; absent DNA, TCRdb's TRBD1 call cannot be checked. The CDR3 length is 16 residues. Germline V gene sequence: CDR1 SQVTM, CDR2 ANQGSEA. The CDR3 region is CSVGGGGETSNQPQHF.

The chain has TRBV19 and TRBJ1-2; TCRdb reports TRBD1, a call that lacks DNA to check it against. CDR1 and CDR2 (germline): LNHDA, SQIVND (reference sequence). This CDR3 is 13 amino acids long. Here the CDR3 reads CASSHGTGYGYTF.

The V gene is TRBV30, the J gene TRBJ1-1; TCRdb calls TRBD1, which cannot be checked without DNA. Germline V lookup: CDR1 GTSNPN, CDR2 SVGIG (reference sequence). The CDR3 has 14 residues. The CDR3: CAWRKGLGSTEAFF. The full variable domain, with the rest looked up from reference TRBV30 and TRBJ1-1, is SQTIHQWPATLVQPVGSPLSLECTVEGTSNPNLYWYRQAAGRGLQLLFYSVGIGQISSEVPQNLSASRPQDRQFILSSKKLLLSDSGFYLCAWRKGLGSTEAFFGQGTRLTVV.